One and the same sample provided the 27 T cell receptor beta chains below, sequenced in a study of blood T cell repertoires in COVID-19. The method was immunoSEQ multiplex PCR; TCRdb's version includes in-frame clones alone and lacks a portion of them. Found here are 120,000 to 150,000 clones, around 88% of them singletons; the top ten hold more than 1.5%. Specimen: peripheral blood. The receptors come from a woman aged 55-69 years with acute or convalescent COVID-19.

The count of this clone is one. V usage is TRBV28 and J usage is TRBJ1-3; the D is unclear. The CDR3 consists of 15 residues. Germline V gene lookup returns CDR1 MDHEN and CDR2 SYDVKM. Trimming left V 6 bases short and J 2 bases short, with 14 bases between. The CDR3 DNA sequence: TGTGCCAGCAGCCGCCTACCCCTCACTGGAAACACCATATATTTT. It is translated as CASSRLPLTGNTIYF.

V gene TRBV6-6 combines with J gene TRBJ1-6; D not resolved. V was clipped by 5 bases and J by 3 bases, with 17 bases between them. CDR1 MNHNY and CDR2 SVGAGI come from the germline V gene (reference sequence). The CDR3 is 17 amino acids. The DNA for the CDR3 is TGTGCCAGCAGTCGAGAGACTGAACGTTTCTATAATTCACCCCTCCACTTT. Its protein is CASSRETERFYNSPLHF.

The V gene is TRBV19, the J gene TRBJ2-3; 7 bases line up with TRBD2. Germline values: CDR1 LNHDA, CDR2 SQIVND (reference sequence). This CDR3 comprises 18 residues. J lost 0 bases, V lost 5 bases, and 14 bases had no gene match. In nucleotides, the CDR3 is TGTGCCAGTAGTGGCAATATAGCGGGTCACCCCAGCACAGATACGCAGTATTTT. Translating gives CASSGNIAGHPSTDTQYF.

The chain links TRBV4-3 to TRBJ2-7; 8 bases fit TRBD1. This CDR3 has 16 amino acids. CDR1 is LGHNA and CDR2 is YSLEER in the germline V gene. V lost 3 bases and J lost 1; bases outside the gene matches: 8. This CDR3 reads CASSHGRTGQSYEQYF. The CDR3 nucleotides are TGCGCCAGCAGCCACGGTAGGACAGGGCAGTCCTACGAGCAGTACTTC.

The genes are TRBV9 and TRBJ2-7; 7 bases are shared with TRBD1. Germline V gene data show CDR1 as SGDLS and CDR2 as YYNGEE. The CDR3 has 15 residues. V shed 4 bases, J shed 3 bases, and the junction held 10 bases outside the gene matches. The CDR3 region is CASSLDPGQYYEQYF. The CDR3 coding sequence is TGTGCCAGCAGCCTCGACCCGGGACAGTACTACGAGCAGTACTTC.

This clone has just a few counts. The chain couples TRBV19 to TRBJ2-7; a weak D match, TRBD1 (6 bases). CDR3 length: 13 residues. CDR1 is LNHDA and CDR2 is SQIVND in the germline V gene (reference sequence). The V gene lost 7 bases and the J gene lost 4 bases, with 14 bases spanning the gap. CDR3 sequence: CASNRQGNYEQYF. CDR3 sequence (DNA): TGTGCCAGTAATCGGCAGGGGAATTACGAGCAGTACTTC.

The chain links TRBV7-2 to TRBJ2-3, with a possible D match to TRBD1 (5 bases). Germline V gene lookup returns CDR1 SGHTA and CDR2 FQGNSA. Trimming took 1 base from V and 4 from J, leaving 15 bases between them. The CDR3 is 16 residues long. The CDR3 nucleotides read TGTGCCAGCAGCTTAGTATGGCAGGGTGGTCCAGATACGCAGTATTTT. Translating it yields CASSLVWQGGPDTQYF.

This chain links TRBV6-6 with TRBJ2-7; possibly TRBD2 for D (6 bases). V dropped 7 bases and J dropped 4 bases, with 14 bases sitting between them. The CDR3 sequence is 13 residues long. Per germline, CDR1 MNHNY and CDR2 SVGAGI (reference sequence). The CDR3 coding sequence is TGTGCCAGCAATCAGGCGGCGGGGTACGAGCAGTACTTC. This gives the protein CASNQAAGYEQYF.

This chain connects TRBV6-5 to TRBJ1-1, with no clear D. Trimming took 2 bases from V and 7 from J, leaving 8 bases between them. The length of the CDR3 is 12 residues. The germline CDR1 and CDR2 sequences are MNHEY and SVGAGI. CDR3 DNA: TGTGCCAGCAGTTACATCGGGAGTGAAGCTTTCTTT. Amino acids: CASSYIGSEAFF.

CDR3 residues: CATSGRASGVETQYF. CDR3 DNA sequence: TGTGCCACCTCAGGCCGAGCTAGCGGGGTAGAGACCCAGTACTTC. The J gene is TRBJ2-5, the V gene TRBV19; 9 nucleotides align to TRBD2. Trimming at V came to 10 bases and at J to 4 bases, leaving 13 bases not matched to a gene. Germline V gene sequence: CDR1 LNHDA, CDR2 SQIVND (reference sequence). The CDR3 is 15 amino acids.

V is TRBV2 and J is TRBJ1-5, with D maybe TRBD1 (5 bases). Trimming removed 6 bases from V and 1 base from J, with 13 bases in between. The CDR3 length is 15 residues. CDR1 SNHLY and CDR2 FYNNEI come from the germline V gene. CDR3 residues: CASRRGGGSNQPQHF. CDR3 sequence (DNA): TGTGCCAGCAGGCGGGGCGGGGGAAGCAATCAGCCCCAGCATTTT.

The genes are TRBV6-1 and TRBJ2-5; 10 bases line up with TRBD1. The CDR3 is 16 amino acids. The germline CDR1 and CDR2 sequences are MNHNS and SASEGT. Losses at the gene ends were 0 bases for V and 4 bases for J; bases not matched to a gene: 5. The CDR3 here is CASSEALGTGAETQYF. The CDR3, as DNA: TGTGCCAGCAGTGAAGCGCTAGGGACAGGGGCAGAGACCCAGTACTTC.

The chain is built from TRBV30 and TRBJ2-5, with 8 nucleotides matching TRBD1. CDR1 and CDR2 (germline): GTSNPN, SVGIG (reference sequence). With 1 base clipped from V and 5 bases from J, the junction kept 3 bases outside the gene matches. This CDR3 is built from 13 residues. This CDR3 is CAWSANRGETQYF. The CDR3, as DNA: TGTGCCTGGAGTGCAAACAGGGGGGAGACCCAGTACTTC. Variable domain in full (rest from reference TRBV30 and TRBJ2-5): SQTIHQWPATLVQPVGSPLSLECTVEGTSNPNLYWYRQAAGRGLQLLFYSVGIGQISSEVPQNLSASRPQDRQFILSSKKLLLSDSGFYLCAWSANRGETQYFGPGTRLLVL.

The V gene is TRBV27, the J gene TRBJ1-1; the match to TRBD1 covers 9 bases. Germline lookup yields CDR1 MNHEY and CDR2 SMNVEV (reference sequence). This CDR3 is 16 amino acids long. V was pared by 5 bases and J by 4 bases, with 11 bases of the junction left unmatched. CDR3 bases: TGTGCCAGCAGTCCTGACAGGGGGTGGGGAGGCACTGAAGCTTTCTTT. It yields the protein CASSPDRGWGGTEAFF.

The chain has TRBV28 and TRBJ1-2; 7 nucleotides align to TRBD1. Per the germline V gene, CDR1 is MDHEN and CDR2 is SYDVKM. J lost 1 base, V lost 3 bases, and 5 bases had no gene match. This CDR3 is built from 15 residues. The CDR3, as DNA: TGTGCCAGCAGTTTCGAAGGGGGCGGTAACTATGGCTACACCTTC. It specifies CASSFEGGGNYGYTF.

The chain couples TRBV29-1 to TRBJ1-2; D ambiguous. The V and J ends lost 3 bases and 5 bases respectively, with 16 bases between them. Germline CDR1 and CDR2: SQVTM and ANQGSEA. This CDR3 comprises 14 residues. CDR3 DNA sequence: TGCAGCGTTGAGCTTTTGGCAGGTGGTTATGGCTACACCTTC. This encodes CSVELLAGGYGYTF.

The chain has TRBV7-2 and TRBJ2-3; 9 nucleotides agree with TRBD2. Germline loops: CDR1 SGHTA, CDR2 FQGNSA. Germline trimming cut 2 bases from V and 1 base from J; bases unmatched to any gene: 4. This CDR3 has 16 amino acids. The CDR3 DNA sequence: TGTGCCAGCAGCTTATTGGGCGGGGGGGGCACAGATACGCAGTATTTT. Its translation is CASSLLGGGGTDTQYF.

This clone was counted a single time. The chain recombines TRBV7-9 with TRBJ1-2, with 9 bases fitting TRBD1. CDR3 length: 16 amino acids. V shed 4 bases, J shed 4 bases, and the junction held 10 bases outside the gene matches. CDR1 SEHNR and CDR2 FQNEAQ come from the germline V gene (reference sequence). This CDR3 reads CASSSASGTGSYGYTF. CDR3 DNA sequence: TGTGCCAGCAGCTCCGCCTCCGGGACAGGGTCCTATGGCTACACCTTC. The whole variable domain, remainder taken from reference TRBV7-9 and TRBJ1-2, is DTGVSQNPRHKITKRGQNVTFRCDPISEHNRLYWYRQTLGQGPEFLTYFQNEAQLEKSRLLSDRFSAERPKGSFSTLEIQRTEQGDSAMYLCASSSASGTGSYGYTFGSGTRLTVV.

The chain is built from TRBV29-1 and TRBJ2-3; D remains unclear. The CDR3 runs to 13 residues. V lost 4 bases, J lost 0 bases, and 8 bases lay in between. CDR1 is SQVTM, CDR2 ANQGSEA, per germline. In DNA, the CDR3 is TGCAGCGTTGGGAGACCTAGCACAGATACGCAGTATTTT. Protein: CSVGRPSTDTQYF.

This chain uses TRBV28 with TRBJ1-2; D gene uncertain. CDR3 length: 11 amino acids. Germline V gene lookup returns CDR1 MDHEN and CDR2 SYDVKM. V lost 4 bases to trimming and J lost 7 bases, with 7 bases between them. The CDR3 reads CASSSTGGYTF. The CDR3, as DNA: TGTGCCAGCAGTTCCACCGGTGGCTACACCTTC.

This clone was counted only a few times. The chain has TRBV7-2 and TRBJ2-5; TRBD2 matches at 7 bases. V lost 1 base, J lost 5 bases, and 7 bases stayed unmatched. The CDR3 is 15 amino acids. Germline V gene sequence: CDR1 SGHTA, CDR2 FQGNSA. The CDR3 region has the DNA TGTGCCAGCAGCTTAGGATGGGGGGGGGTGGAGACCCAGTACTTC. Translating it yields CASSLGWGGVETQYF.

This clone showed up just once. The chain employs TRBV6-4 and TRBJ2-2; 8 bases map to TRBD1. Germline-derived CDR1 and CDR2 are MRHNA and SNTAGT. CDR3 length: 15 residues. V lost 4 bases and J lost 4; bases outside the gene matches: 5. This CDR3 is CASSARTGGTGELFF. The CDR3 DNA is TGTGCCAGCAGTGCACGAACAGGGGGCACCGGGGAGCTGTTTTTT.

The CDR3 loop reads CASSSQDWVGGEAFF. DNA for the CDR3: TGTGCCAGCAGCTCCCAGGACTGGGTCGGGGGTGAAGCTTTCTTT. The J gene is TRBJ1-1, the V gene TRBV5-6, with D possibly TRBD1 on 5 matching bases. From germline, CDR1 is SGHDT and CDR2 YYEEEE. The V and J ends lost 3 bases and 7 bases respectively, with 19 bases between them. This CDR3 spans 15 amino acids. Based on the CDR3 plus reference TRBV5-6 and TRBJ1-1, the full variable domain is DAGVTQSPTHLIKTRGQQVTLRCSPKSGHDTVSWYQQALGQGPQFIFQYYEEEERQRGNFPDRFSGHQFPNYSSELNVNALLLGDSALYLCASSSQDWVGGEAFFGQGTRLTVV.

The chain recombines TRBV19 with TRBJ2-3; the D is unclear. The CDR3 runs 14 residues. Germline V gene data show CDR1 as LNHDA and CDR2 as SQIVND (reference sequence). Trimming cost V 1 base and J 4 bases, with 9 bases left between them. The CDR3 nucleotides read TGTGCCAGTAGTATAGTAGTGGGCCCAGATACGCAGTATTTT. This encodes CASSIVVGPDTQYF.

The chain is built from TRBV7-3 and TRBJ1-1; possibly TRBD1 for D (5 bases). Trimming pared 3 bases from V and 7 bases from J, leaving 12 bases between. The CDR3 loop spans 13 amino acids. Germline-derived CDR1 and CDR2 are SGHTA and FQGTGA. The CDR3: CASSLNRRGEAFF. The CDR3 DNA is TGTGCCAGCAGCTTGAACAGGCGGGGTGAAGCTTTCTTT.

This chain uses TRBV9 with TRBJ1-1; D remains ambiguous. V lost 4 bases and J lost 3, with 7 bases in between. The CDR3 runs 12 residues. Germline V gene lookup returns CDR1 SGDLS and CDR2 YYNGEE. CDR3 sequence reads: CASSPVDTEAFF. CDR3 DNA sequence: TGTGCCAGCAGCCCCGTCGACACTGAAGCTTTCTTT.

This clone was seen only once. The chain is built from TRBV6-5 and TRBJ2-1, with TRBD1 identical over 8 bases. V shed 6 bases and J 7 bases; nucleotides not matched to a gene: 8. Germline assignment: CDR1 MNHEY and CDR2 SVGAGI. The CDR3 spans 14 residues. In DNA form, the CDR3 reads TGTGCCAGCAGGGGGACAGGTTCGAGGAATGAGCAGTTCTTC. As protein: CASRGTGSRNEQFF.